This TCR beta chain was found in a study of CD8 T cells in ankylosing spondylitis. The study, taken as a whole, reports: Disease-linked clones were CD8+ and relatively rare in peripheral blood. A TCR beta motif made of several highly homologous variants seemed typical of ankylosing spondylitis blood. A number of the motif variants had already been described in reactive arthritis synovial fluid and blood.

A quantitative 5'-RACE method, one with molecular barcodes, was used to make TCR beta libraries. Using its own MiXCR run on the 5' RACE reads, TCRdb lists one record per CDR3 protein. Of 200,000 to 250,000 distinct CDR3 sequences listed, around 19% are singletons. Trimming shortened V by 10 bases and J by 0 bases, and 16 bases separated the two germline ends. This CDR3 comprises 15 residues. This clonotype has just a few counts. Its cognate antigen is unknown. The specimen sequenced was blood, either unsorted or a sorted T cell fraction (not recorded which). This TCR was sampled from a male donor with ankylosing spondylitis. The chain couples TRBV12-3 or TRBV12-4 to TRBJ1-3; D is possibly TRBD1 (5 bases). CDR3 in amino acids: CATDWDGRSGNTIYF. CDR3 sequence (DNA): TGTGCCACTGATTGGGACGGCCGCTCTGGAAACACCATATATTTT.